One and the same sample provided the 21 T cell receptor beta chains below, sequenced in a study of T cells after yellow fever vaccination. TCRdb ran MiXCR on the 5' RACE reads and lists one entry per CDR3 protein. The repertoire holds 100,000 to 150,000 distinct CDR3 sequences, 13% to 15% seen once, with more than 40% in the top ten. The material was CD8+ T cells sorted from PBMCs, obtained 5 days after the yellow fever booster vaccination. The receptors were sampled from a man aged 18 to 30 who received the YFV17D yellow fever vaccine.

V gene TRBV13 combines with J gene TRBJ2-2, with D possibly matching TRBD2 (6 bases). Germline lookup yields CDR1 PRHDT and CDR2 FYEKMQ (reference sequence). V was clipped by 2 bases and J by 5 bases, with 12 bases between them. The CDR3 has 15 amino acids. The CDR3 is CASSLFSGDTGELFF. The CDR3 DNA sequence: TGTGCCAGCAGCTTATTCTCGGGGGATACCGGGGAGCTGTTTTTT.

This clonotype was picked up a small number of times. The rearrangement joins TRBV18 to TRBJ2-3, with D perhaps given as TRBD1 or TRBD2 (6 bases each). The CDR3 contains 17 residues. Germline CDR1 KGHSH, CDR2 LQKENI. The V gene lost 0 bases and the J gene lost 0 bases, with 13 bases spanning the gap. CDR3 protein: CASSPPDGGLSTDTQYF. CDR3 in DNA: TGTGCCAGCTCACCACCCGACGGGGGCCTCAGCACAGATACGCAGTATTTT.

This clonotype was detected only a few times. The gene calls are TRBV28 and TRBJ2-1; 13 nucleotides line up with TRBD2. Germline values: CDR1 MDHEN, CDR2 SYDVKM. With V trimmed by 5 bases and J by 7 bases, 11 bases remained unmatched. This CDR3 has 17 residues. The CDR3 protein is CASSDALAGGPKNEQFF. DNA for the CDR3: TGTGCCAGCAGTGACGCACTAGCGGGGGGGCCGAAGAATGAGCAGTTCTTC.

V and J are TRBV6-5 and TRBJ2-1; the D is unclear. Trimming took 7 bases from V and 7 from J, leaving 8 bases between them. This CDR3 spans 11 amino acids. Germline CDR1 MNHEY, CDR2 SVGAGI. The CDR3 bases are TGTGCCAGCAACCACGGGAATGAGCAGTTCTTC. It translates to CASNHGNEQFF.

The chain combines TRBV6-5 with TRBJ1-4; maybe TRBD1 (5 bases). This CDR3 spans 13 amino acids. Trimming removed 6 bases from V and 5 bases from J, with 10 bases in between. The germline gives CDR1 MNHEY, CDR2 SVGAGI. This CDR3 is CASSRQLNEKLFF. CDR3 in DNA: TGTGCCAGCAGCCGACAGTTAAATGAAAAACTGTTTTTT.

This clonotype has just a few counts. The chain combines TRBV5-5 with TRBJ2-2; 9 bases map to TRBD2. The CDR3 has 14 residues. CDR1 is SGHKS and CDR2 is YYEKEE in the germline V gene (reference sequence). The V gene end was trimmed by 1 base and the J gene end by 5 bases; junction bases not matched to a gene: 0. The CDR3 coding sequence is TGTGCCAGCAGCTTGCTAGCGGGGACCGGGGAGCTGTTTTTT. Protein: CASSLLAGTGELFF.

The chain couples TRBV12-3 or TRBV12-4 to TRBJ2-2; D not resolved. This CDR3 is 15 amino acids long. Trimming removed 3 bases from V and 7 bases from J, with 15 bases in between. As DNA, the CDR3 is TGTGCCAGCAGTTTTATCGTCGGGTCCGACGGGGAGCTGTTTTTT. Encoded protein: CASSFIVGSDGELFF.

The sample holds a few counts of this clonotype. The chain links TRBV4-1 to TRBJ2-7, with TRBD1 matching 8 bases. This CDR3 is 14 amino acids long. Germline CDR1 is MGHRA and CDR2 is YSYEKL. Germline trimming cut 1 base from V and 7 bases from J; bases unmatched to any gene: 6. This CDR3 is CASSQVDRVGEQYF. CDR3 nucleotide sequence: TGCGCCAGCAGCCAAGTGGACAGGGTGGGGGAGCAGTACTTC.

The V gene is TRBV4-3, the J gene TRBJ2-2, with D perhaps TRBD2 (5 bases). This CDR3 is 15 amino acids long. Germline V gene lookup returns CDR1 LGHNA and CDR2 YSLEER. Between the trimmed V and J ends, which lost 4 bases and 5 bases, there was a span of 14 bases. In DNA, the CDR3 is TGCGCCAGCAGCCCGACTTATCCGGGAACCGGGGAGCTGTTTTTT. It translates to CASSPTYPGTGELFF.

The chain joins TRBV27 to TRBJ2-7; tentatively, D is TRBD2 (5 bases). Germline CDR1 is MNHEY and CDR2 is SMNVEV (reference sequence). The V end lost 3 bases, the J end lost 3 bases, and 12 bases lay between the germline ends. The CDR3 totals 14 residues. The CDR3 loop is CASSLRAAGYEQYV. CDR3 DNA sequence: TGTGCCAGCAGTTTGCGGGCAGCCGGCTACGAGCAGTACGTC.

This clonotype was found a few times. The chain uses TRBV15 and TRBJ2-3; 7 bases are shared with TRBD2. Germline V lookup: CDR1 LNHNV, CDR2 YYDKDF (reference sequence). V lost 3 bases and J lost 5; bases outside the gene matches: 8. This CDR3 is built from 15 residues. In DNA form, the CDR3 reads TGTGCCACCAGCAGCTCAGGACTAGTCATAGATACGCAGTATTTT. This gives the protein CATSSSGLVIDTQYF.

A few counts support this clonotype. This chain connects TRBV4-1 to TRBJ1-5; possible D gene TRBD1, 5 bases. Deletions cut 4 bases from V and 6 bases from J, with 16 bases between. CDR1 is MGHRA, CDR2 YSYEKL, per germline. The CDR3 runs to 15 residues. As DNA, the CDR3 is TGCGCCAGCAGCCCTTCCGACAGAATTGGTCAGCCCCAGCATTTT. This gives the protein CASSPSDRIGQPQHF.

This chain connects TRBV29-1 to TRBJ2-3, with D unresolved. V was shortened by 4 bases and J by 6 bases, with 5 bases between the two germline ends. This CDR3 comprises 10 residues. Germline V CDR1 and CDR2: SQVTM, ANQGSEA. The CDR3 DNA reads as TGCAGCGTTGTTACTGATACGCAGTATTTT. Translating it yields CSVVTDTQYF.

The J gene is TRBJ2-7, the V gene TRBV5-1, with D possibly TRBD1 on 6 matching bases. The ends were cut back, 0 bases at V and 2 bases at J, with 12 bases in the middle. CDR3 size: 15 residues. Looked up from germline, CDR1 is SGHRS and CDR2 is YFSETQ. In DNA, the CDR3 is TGCGCCAGCAGCTTGGGTCAGGGGACCCCCTACGAGCAGTACGTC. Its translation is CASSLGQGTPYEQYV.

The chain uses TRBV7-2 and TRBJ2-1; D gene unclear. The CDR3 has 15 residues. Germline loops: CDR1 SGHTA, CDR2 FQGNSA. V lost 0 bases, J lost 0 bases, and 6 bases lay in between. CDR3 bases: TGTGCCAGCAGCTTAGCAGCTTCCTCCTACAATGAGCAGTTCTTC. Its translation is CASSLAASSYNEQFF.

This clonotype was seen a handful of times. This chain connects TRBV5-1 to TRBJ1-1; perhaps TRBD1 as D (6 bases). CDR1 is SGHRS and CDR2 is YFSETQ in the germline V gene. This CDR3 region has 16 residues. The ends were cut back, 1 base at V and 6 bases at J, with 19 bases in the middle. The CDR3 bases are TGCGCCAGCAGCTTGACCCCCAGGGCCTACAGGGCTGAAGCTTTCTTT. It yields the protein CASSLTPRAYRAEAFF.

The chain is built from TRBV20-1 and TRBJ1-2; 10 nucleotides line up with TRBD1. This CDR3 region has 15 residues. With 6 bases clipped from V and 4 bases from J, the junction kept 11 bases outside the gene matches. CDR1 is DFQATT, CDR2 SNEGSKA, per germline (reference sequence). The CDR3 reads CSAWDRGRGGYGYTF. The CDR3 DNA follows: TGCAGTGCGTGGGACAGGGGAAGAGGAGGCTATGGCTACACCTTC.

The genes are TRBV25-1 and TRBJ2-1, with TRBD1 matching 7 bases. The CDR3 consists of 13 residues. Germline values: CDR1 MGHDK, CDR2 SYGVNS. With 9 bases clipped from V and 8 bases from J, the junction kept 10 bases outside the gene matches. CDR3 region: CARELGQKDEQFF. DNA for the CDR3: TGTGCCAGGGAGCTGGGACAGAAAGATGAGCAGTTCTTC.

This clonotype was detected only a few times. The chain is built from TRBV11-1 and TRBJ2-1; 7 positions agree with TRBD1. V lost 4 bases to trimming and J lost 9 bases; unmatched junction nucleotides: 9. The V gene's germline CDR1 is SGHAT and CDR2 FQDESV (reference sequence). CDR3 length: 14 residues. The CDR3 region is CASSYTRTGREQFF. In DNA form, the CDR3 reads TGTGCCAGCAGCTATACACGGACAGGACGTGAGCAGTTCTTC. Based on the CDR3 plus reference TRBV11-1 and TRBJ2-1, the full variable domain is EAEVAQSPRYKITEKSQAVAFWCDPISGHATLYWYRQILGQGPELLVQFQDESVVDDSQLPKDRFSAERLKGVDSTLKIQPAELGDSAMYLCASSYTRTGREQFFGPGTRLTVL.

This clonotype was counted only a few times. This chain links TRBV10-3 with TRBJ2-6; D gene ambiguous. V lost 3 bases and J lost 0, with 9 bases in between. There are 16 residues in the CDR3. Germline loops: CDR1 ENHRY, CDR2 SYGVKD. The CDR3 protein is CAISDSGTSGANVLTF. The CDR3 DNA reads as TGTGCCATCAGTGACTCGGGCACCTCTGGGGCCAACGTCCTGACTTTC.

The chain joins TRBV10-3 to TRBJ2-2; possible D gene TRBD2, 6 bases. Per the germline V gene, CDR1 is ENHRY and CDR2 is SYGVKD. The V gene lost 4 bases and the J gene lost 2 bases, with 14 bases spanning the gap. The CDR3 covers 16 residues. CDR3: CAISGDLDGNTGELFF. DNA of the CDR3: TGTGCCATCAGTGGGGACTTGGACGGCAACACCGGGGAGCTGTTTTTT.